This TCR beta chain derives from a study of CD8 T cell repertoires and HIV-1 epitope variants. Study-level background: Separate from the cultures, 1M uncultured T cells served as baseline.

V gave up 2 bases and J gave up 4 bases, with 6 bases separating them. This CDR3 contains 14 residues. Germline lookup yields CDR1 SGHVS and CDR2 FQNEAQ. On the immunoSEQ platform, TCR beta CDR3s were sequenced at survey depth. Some clones are missing from TCRdb's copy, which holds only in-frame ones; the method was immunoSEQ multiplex PCR. The sample gives some 2,000 clones, around 70% of which show up once; roughly two fifths is in the top ten. Concerning this clone: Its antigen is unknown.

Sequencing used cultured CD8+ T cells derived from PBMCs. J is TRBJ2-6 and V is TRBV7-8; D gene unclear. The receptor comes from a male donor with HIV. The CDR3 loop is CASSLSPGANVLTF. The DNA for the CDR3 is TGTGCCAGCAGCTTAAGCCCAGGGGCCAACGTCCTGACTTTC.